Below, one TCR beta chain is given with its context. These data come from a study of T cell changes during pregnancy in multiple sclerosis. Here immunoSEQ multiplex PCR was the method, and the copy in TCRdb shows in-frame clones only, minus some. The sample shows around 96,000 clones, roughly 93% of them seen only once. CDR3 length equals 15 residues. Germline V gene data show CDR1 as MNHNS and CDR2 as SASEGT. Trimming removed 5 bases at V and 0 bases at J, with 10 bases between. The TCR sequence derives from a female donor with multiple sclerosis, enrolled in a pregnancy study. The V gene is TRBV6-1, the J gene TRBJ2-2; D may be TRBD1 (6 bases). Source: peripheral blood, taken in the first trimester of pregnancy. The CDR3 region is CASSSHRANTGELFF. For the CDR3, the DNA is TGTGCCAGCAGTAGCCACAGGGCGAACACCGGGGAGCTGTTTTTT.